This T cell receptor (beta chain) comes out of a study of STAT5B mutations in CD4+ large granular lymphocyte leukemia. TCRdb keeps only in-frame clones here, not all; method: immunoSEQ multiplex PCR. The sample shows some 32,000 clones, roughly 74% of them seen only once. This CDR3 contains 20 residues. Trimming pared 0 bases from V and 7 bases from J, leaving 30 bases between. Germline CDR1 is LGHNA and CDR2 is YSLEER. Sample: CD4+ T cells from blood buffy coats. The chain is built from TRBV4-3 and TRBJ1-2; a weak D match, TRBD1 (6 bases). The source of this sequence is a human donor in good health. The CDR3 protein is CASSQEVWAGGHPEDGGYTF. In DNA, the CDR3 is TGCGCCAGCAGCCAAGAAGTCTGGGCTGGGGGACACCCAGAAGACGGTGGCTACACCTTC.